This entry features one T cell receptor beta chain sequence. Its antigen is undetermined. A single base separates this from a much larger clone, so it may be a read error. The entry originates in a study of T cells in Graves' hyperthyroidism and ophthalmopathy. Overall study: Peripheral blood specimens were obtained at initial diagnosis, prior to any treatment.

The source material, RNA transcripts, was used to amplify TCR beta CDR3 regions. The TCR CDR3 first-round RT-PCR relied on the HTBI primer set. TCRdb itself ran the multiplex PCR reads through MiXCR, one entry per CDR3 protein. Altogether around 430,000 distinct CDR3 sequences are present, around 14% being singletons, with the ten largest covering approximately 30%. Study findings and constraints: In blood, most of the thyroid clonotypes expanded above 0.001 were also present. Ophthalmopathy was separated from stable hyperthyroidism by a 13 V-J model.

The definition of stable Graves' hyperthyroidism was no ophthalmopathy progression within 18 months. V gave up 1 base and J gave up 0 bases, with 10 bases separating them. The CDR3 runs to 15 residues. In germline, CDR1 is SQVTM, CDR2 ANQGSEA. Sequenced: blood. The clonotype comes from a woman aged 25 to 45 with Graves' hyperthyroidism. V usage is TRBV29-1 and J usage is TRBJ2-1; D is uncertain. CDR3 amino acids: CSVEVASSSYNEQFF. For the CDR3, the DNA is TGCAGCGTTGAAGTGGCGAGTAGCTCCTACAATGAGCAGTTCTTC.